The rows below give T cell receptor beta chains drawn from one sample of a study of blood T cell repertoires in COVID-19. Assay used: immunoSEQ multiplex PCR; TCRdb lists only in-frame clones, some missing. The sample has about half a million clones, approximately 90% seen once. Material for sequencing was PBMCs or T cells enriched from blood (not recorded which). These receptors were taken from a woman aged 60-75 years who had recovered from COVID-19. Each CDR3 is given with its conserved first and last residue. D genes are given only for firm matches. The size of a clone is reported for some rows only, either as once, few or many, or as a class for expanded clones.

v_call: TRBV20-1; d_call: TRBD1; j_call: TRBJ1-2; clone_size: once; cdr3_aa: CSASPGDRFYGYTF; cdr3_nt: TGCAGTGCTAGTCCCGGGGACAGGTTCTATGGCTACACCTTC
v_call: TRBV2; d_call: NA; j_call: TRBJ1-5; clone_size: NA; cdr3_aa: CASSERAGGNQPQHF; cdr3_nt: TGTGCCAGCAGTGAACGTGCAGGAGGAAATCAGCCCCAGCATTTT
v_call: TRBV3-1/TRBV3-2; d_call: TRBD1; j_call: TRBJ1-6; clone_size: NA; cdr3_aa: CASSTRTGTYNSPLHF; cdr3_nt: TGTGCCAGCAGCACTAGGACAGGCACCTATAATTCACCCCTCCACTTT
v_call: TRBV15; d_call: TRBD1; j_call: TRBJ1-4; clone_size: once; cdr3_aa: CATSRETGQGDEKLFF; cdr3_nt: TGTGCCACCAGCAGAGAGACGGGACAGGGAGATGAAAAACTGTTTTTT
v_call: TRBV4-1; d_call: NA; j_call: TRBJ1-1; clone_size: NA; cdr3_aa: CASSQVIAYDEAFF; cdr3_nt: TGCGCCAGCAGCCAAGTGATCGCCTACGATGAAGCTTTCTTT
v_call: TRBV30; d_call: TRBD2; j_call: TRBJ2-4; clone_size: NA; cdr3_aa: CAWSGGGLAKNIQYF; cdr3_nt: TGTGCCTGGAGTGGGGGAGGGCTAGCCAAAAACATTCAGTACTTC
v_call: TRBV9; d_call: NA; j_call: TRBJ1-1; clone_size: NA; cdr3_aa: CASSGSGAGEAFF; cdr3_nt: TGTGCCAGCAGCGGGAGCGGGGCAGGTGAAGCTTTCTTT
v_call: TRBV11-2; d_call: TRBD1; j_call: TRBJ2-4; clone_size: NA; cdr3_aa: CASSTRWDRGYGKNIQYF; cdr3_nt: TGTGCCAGCAGCACACGATGGGACAGGGGGTATGGCAAAAACATTCAGTACTTC
v_call: TRBV29-1; d_call: NA; j_call: TRBJ1-1; clone_size: NA; cdr3_aa: CSVKAGGEAFF; cdr3_nt: TGCAGCGTCAAGGCGGGGGGTGAAGCTTTCTTT
v_call: TRBV19; d_call: NA; j_call: TRBJ1-5; clone_size: once; cdr3_aa: CASIRDGGRLNQPQHF; cdr3_nt: TGTGCCAGTATCAGGGACGGAGGGCGACTTAATCAGCCCCAGCATTTT
v_call: TRBV19; d_call: TRBD1; j_call: TRBJ1-1; clone_size: NA; cdr3_aa: CASSIDRGPTEAFF; cdr3_nt: TGTGCCAGTAGTATAGATAGGGGGCCCACTGAAGCTTTCTTT
v_call: TRBV4-1; d_call: NA; j_call: TRBJ1-4; clone_size: NA; cdr3_aa: CASSQDTGNGREKLFF; cdr3_nt: TGCGCCAGCAGCCAAGATACCGGGAACGGAAGGGAAAAACTGTTTTTT
v_call: TRBV24-1; d_call: NA; j_call: TRBJ2-3; clone_size: NA; cdr3_aa: CATSEPQTEDTQYF; cdr3_nt: TGTGCCACCAGTGAGCCACAGACAGAAGATACGCAGTATTTT
v_call: TRBV6-5; d_call: TRBD2; j_call: TRBJ2-7; clone_size: NA; cdr3_aa: CASRRGLARSYEQYF; cdr3_nt: TGTGCCAGCAGACGCGGACTAGCGCGTTCCTACGAGCAGTACTTC
v_call: TRBV2; d_call: NA; j_call: TRBJ2-5; clone_size: NA; cdr3_aa: CASKGADPQETQYF; cdr3_nt: TGTGCCAGCAAAGGGGCGGACCCCCAAGAGACCCAGTACTTC
v_call: TRBV15; d_call: NA; j_call: TRBJ2-3; clone_size: NA; cdr3_aa: CATSRVFGLGEEGTDTQYF; cdr3_nt: TGTGCCACCAGCAGAGTTTTCGGGTTGGGGGAGGAGGGCACAGATACGCAGTATTTT
v_call: TRBV2; d_call: TRBD1; j_call: TRBJ2-7; clone_size: NA; cdr3_aa: CASRAGTGSNEQYF; cdr3_nt: TGTGCCAGCAGGGCCGGGACAGGGTCAAACGAGCAGTACTTC
v_call: TRBV5-1; d_call: TRBD1; j_call: TRBJ1-6; clone_size: few; cdr3_aa: CASSSTGGQGSPLHF; cdr3_nt: TGCGCCAGCAGCTCTACAGGGGGCCAGGGCTCACCCCTCCACTTT
v_call: TRBV5-1; d_call: TRBD1; j_call: TRBJ2-7; clone_size: NA; cdr3_aa: CASSLRQGISHEQYF; cdr3_nt: TGCGCCAGCAGCTTGAGACAGGGTATATCCCACGAGCAGTACTTC
v_call: TRBV7-6; d_call: NA; j_call: TRBJ1-1; clone_size: NA; cdr3_aa: CASSLQQGTNTEAFF; cdr3_nt: TGTGCCAGCAGCCTTCAACAGGGTACGAACACTGAAGCTTTCTTT
v_call: TRBV5-1; d_call: NA; j_call: TRBJ1-5; clone_size: NA; cdr3_aa: CASSLVPGQNQPQHF; cdr3_nt: TGCGCCAGCAGCTTGGTCCCAGGACAGAATCAGCCCCAGCATTTT
v_call: TRBV2; d_call: TRBD1; j_call: TRBJ2-5; clone_size: NA; cdr3_aa: CASSQGAGETQYF; cdr3_nt: TGTGCCAGCAGTCAGGGGGCCGGAGAGACCCAGTACTTC
v_call: TRBV6-5; d_call: NA; j_call: TRBJ1-1; clone_size: NA; cdr3_aa: CASRPGGTEAFF; cdr3_nt: TGTGCCAGCAGGCCGGGGGGAACTGAAGCTTTCTTT
v_call: TRBV18; d_call: TRBD1; j_call: TRBJ1-1; clone_size: once; cdr3_aa: CASSPHPRTGGSEAFF; cdr3_nt: TGTGCCAGCTCACCCCACCCCCGGACAGGGGGATCTGAAGCTTTCTTT
v_call: TRBV7-7; d_call: NA; j_call: TRBJ2-2; clone_size: NA; cdr3_aa: CAIQRTANTGELFF; cdr3_nt: TGTGCCATCCAACGGACAGCGAACACCGGGGAGCTGTTTTTT
v_call: TRBV5-1; d_call: TRBD1; j_call: TRBJ1-1; clone_size: few; cdr3_aa: CASSTGSRGPTEAFF; cdr3_nt: TGCGCCAGCAGCACAGGGTCAAGGGGGCCCACTGAAGCTTTCTTT
v_call: TRBV5-6; d_call: TRBD1; j_call: TRBJ1-3; clone_size: NA; cdr3_aa: CASSPGQISGNTIYF; cdr3_nt: TGTGCCAGCAGCCCGGGACAGATTTCTGGAAACACCATATATTTT
v_call: TRBV5-5; d_call: NA; j_call: TRBJ2-1; clone_size: NA; cdr3_aa: CASILRKGWPAGQFF; cdr3_nt: TGTGCCAGCATCCTCAGAAAGGGTTGGCCCGCGGGGCAGTTCTTC
v_call: TRBV6-4; d_call: NA; j_call: TRBJ2-3; clone_size: NA; cdr3_aa: CASSPGGRLQYF; cdr3_nt: TGTGCCAGCAGCCCCGGCGGTAGGTTGCAGTATTTT
v_call: TRBV3-1/TRBV3-2; d_call: TRBD1; j_call: TRBJ1-2; clone_size: once; cdr3_aa: CASSQGQFFHGYTF; cdr3_nt: TGTGCCAGCAGCCAGGGACAGTTTTTCCATGGCTACACCTTC
v_call: TRBV24-1; d_call: NA; j_call: TRBJ2-1; clone_size: NA; cdr3_aa: CATSDSDQGEQFF; cdr3_nt: TGTGCCACCAGTGATTCTGACCAGGGTGAGCAGTTCTTC
v_call: TRBV6-2/TRBV6-3; d_call: NA; j_call: TRBJ1-1; clone_size: NA; cdr3_aa: CASSPRGGQIRNTEAFF; cdr3_nt: TGTGCCAGCAGCCCGCGGGGGGGACAAATCCGGAACACTGAAGCTTTCTTT
v_call: TRBV28; d_call: TRBD1; j_call: TRBJ1-3; clone_size: NA; cdr3_aa: CASSSQGAGGNTIYF; cdr3_nt: TGTGCCAGCAGTTCACAGGGGGCAGGAGGAAACACCATATATTTT
v_call: TRBV24-1; d_call: TRBD1; j_call: TRBJ1-4; clone_size: NA; cdr3_aa: CATSDSSTRGANEKLFF; cdr3_nt: TGTGCCACCAGTGATTCCTCAACCAGGGGGGCAAATGAAAAACTGTTTTTT
v_call: TRBV7-9; d_call: NA; j_call: TRBJ1-2; clone_size: NA; cdr3_aa: CASSLQDVGGYGYTF; cdr3_nt: TGTGCCAGCAGCTTGCAGGACGTCGGGGGATATGGCTACACCTTC
v_call: TRBV6-5; d_call: NA; j_call: TRBJ2-1; clone_size: NA; cdr3_aa: CASGPGGLYNEQFF; cdr3_nt: TGTGCCAGCGGGCCGGGGGGCCTGTACAATGAGCAGTTCTTC
v_call: TRBV7-8; d_call: NA; j_call: TRBJ1-6; clone_size: once; cdr3_aa: CASSSGVYNSPLHF; cdr3_nt: TGTGCCAGCAGCTCTGGAGTCTATAATTCACCCCTCCACTTT
v_call: TRBV18; d_call: TRBD1; j_call: TRBJ2-7; clone_size: NA; cdr3_aa: CASSPSPGQGINEQYF; cdr3_nt: TGTGCCAGCTCACCTTCTCCCGGACAGGGGATAAACGAGCAGTACTTC
v_call: TRBV4-1; d_call: NA; j_call: TRBJ2-7; clone_size: NA; cdr3_aa: CASSQVLTGEGYEQYF; cdr3_nt: TGCGCCAGCAGCCAAGTTTTAACGGGGGAAGGCTACGAGCAGTACTTC
v_call: TRBV5-6; d_call: TRBD2; j_call: TRBJ2-7; clone_size: NA; cdr3_aa: CASSLTGTSGPHEQYF; cdr3_nt: TGTGCCAGCAGCTTGACCGGGACTAGCGGCCCACACGAGCAGTACTTC
v_call: TRBV7-9; d_call: TRBD1; j_call: TRBJ2-2; clone_size: NA; cdr3_aa: CASSRNLGQANTGELFF; cdr3_nt: TGTGCCAGCAGCCGAAATTTGGGACAGGCGAACACCGGGGAGCTGTTTTTT
v_call: TRBV10-3; d_call: NA; j_call: TRBJ2-2; clone_size: NA; cdr3_aa: CAISEIASRGLFF; cdr3_nt: TGTGCCATCAGTGAGATAGCAAGCCGGGGGCTGTTTTTT
v_call: TRBV21-1; d_call: NA; j_call: TRBJ1-6; clone_size: NA; cdr3_aa: CASSPRGQGSSYNSPLHF; cdr3_nt: TGTGCCAGCAGCCCTAGGGGTCAGGGGAGCTCCTATAATTCACCCCTCCACTTT
v_call: TRBV18; d_call: NA; j_call: TRBJ2-3; clone_size: NA; cdr3_aa: CASSPSTGDTQYF; cdr3_nt: TGTGCCAGCTCACCCTCAACCGGAGATACGCAGTATTTT
v_call: TRBV14; d_call: NA; j_call: TRBJ2-5; clone_size: NA; cdr3_aa: CASSLTRTVRREETQYF; cdr3_nt: TGTGCCAGCAGCCTGACCAGGACAGTCCGGCGGGAGGAGACCCAGTACTTC
v_call: TRBV18; d_call: TRBD1; j_call: TRBJ1-5; clone_size: NA; cdr3_aa: CASSKTGNQPQHF; cdr3_nt: TGTGCCAGCTCAAAGACAGGGAATCAGCCCCAGCATTTT
v_call: TRBV7-2; d_call: NA; j_call: TRBJ2-3; clone_size: NA; cdr3_aa: CASSLVARRDTQYF; cdr3_nt: TGTGCCAGCAGCTTAGTAGCGCGGAGAGATACGCAGTATTTT
v_call: TRBV19; d_call: NA; j_call: TRBJ1-2; clone_size: once; cdr3_aa: CASSPHGANYGYTF; cdr3_nt: TGTGCCAGTAGCCCCCACGGAGCTAACTATGGCTACACCTTC
v_call: TRBV19; d_call: TRBD1; j_call: TRBJ2-3; clone_size: NA; cdr3_aa: CASSIVWGQGSDTQYF; cdr3_nt: TGTGCCAGTAGTATAGTCTGGGGACAGGGGTCAGATACGCAGTATTTT
v_call: TRBV5-1; d_call: NA; j_call: TRBJ2-2; clone_size: few; cdr3_aa: CASSWRDRYTGELFF; cdr3_nt: TGCGCCAGCAGCTGGAGGGACAGATACACCGGGGAGCTGTTTTTT
v_call: TRBV29-1; d_call: NA; j_call: TRBJ1-5; clone_size: NA; cdr3_aa: CSVVRENQPQHF; cdr3_nt: TGCAGCGTTGTACGGGAAAATCAGCCCCAGCATTTT
v_call: TRBV25-1; d_call: NA; j_call: TRBJ1-2; clone_size: NA; cdr3_aa: CASSGGGGPLPNYGYTF; cdr3_nt: TGTGCCAGCAGTGGCGGGGGGGGCCCCCTACCTAACTATGGCTACACCTTC
v_call: TRBV21-1; d_call: NA; j_call: TRBJ1-2; clone_size: NA; cdr3_aa: CAILPNRMGGYTF; cdr3_nt: TGTGCCATCCTCCCGAACCGGATGGGCGGCTACACCTTC